This T cell receptor beta chain was captured by sequencing in a study of glioma-infiltrating T cells. Regarding the study as a whole: Tissue and blood shared very few CDR3 sequences. Non-neoplastic patients had below-expected tissue-blood divergence, while all gliomas exceeded expectation.

Using RNA template, CDR3s of TCR alpha and beta were amplified with iRepertoire arm-PCR. MiXCR, applied by TCRdb to the multiplex PCR reads, yields one record per CDR3 protein. This table holds approximately 1,100 distinct CDR3 sequences, over 25% found once. CDR3 size: 16 residues. Unmatched junction bases numbered 9, after V lost 5 bases and J lost 2 bases. Germline V gene lookup returns CDR1 MDHEN and CDR2 SYDVKM. The table lists this clonotype with a few counts. The antigen remains undetermined. This beta chain came through as a stray read in a library set up for alpha chains, and its size says little.

The TCR originated in a human donor with low-grade glioma or glioblastoma, undergoing nonglioma brain surgery, or in good health (not recorded which). This rearrangement joins TRBV28 to TRBJ1-5; 7 bases align to TRBD1. Sequencing used glioma tissue, nonneoplastic brain tissue, or PBMCs (not recorded which). CDR3 loop: CASSDREGAGNQPQHF. CDR3 in DNA: TGTGCCAGCAGTGATAGAGAGGGGGCCGGCAATCAGCCCCAGCATTTT.